One sample yielded the 3 T cell receptor beta chains listed below, sequenced in a study of cytomegalovirus exposure and HLA in healthy donors. PCR used 60 Vbeta primers and 13 Jbeta primers. Data came from immunoSEQ multiplex PCR; TCRdb stores just in-frame clones and leaves some out. The data hold roughly 100,000 clones, with around 63% observed a single time. The sequenced sample consisted of PBMCs. The receptors were gathered from a man aged 30 to 45 in good health and CMV-seronegative.

This chain connects TRBV28 to TRBJ2-1, with D unresolved. This CDR3 spans 15 amino acids. The germline CDR1 and CDR2 sequences are MDHEN and SYDVKM. Trimming cost V 1 base and J 6 bases, with 13 bases left between them. CDR3 region: CASSLSLFAPNEQFF. CDR3 DNA sequence: TGTGCCAGCAGTTTATCCCTATTCGCGCCCAATGAGCAGTTCTTC.

This clone was picked up a small number of times. This rearrangement joins TRBV6-5 to TRBJ2-1, with D perhaps TRBD2 (5 bases). This CDR3 region has 15 residues. The V gene lost 6 bases and the J gene lost 1 base, with 13 bases spanning the gap. Germline V gene lookup returns CDR1 MNHEY and CDR2 SVGAGI. CDR3 bases: TGTGCCAGCAGCCCACTTGGGAGTTCCTACAATGAGCAGTTCTTC. Its protein is CASSPLGSSYNEQFF.

This clone was observed a handful of times. The chain joins TRBV29-1 to TRBJ1-1; the D gene is possibly TRBD1 (6 bases). V lost 2 bases to trimming and J lost 3 bases, with 10 bases between them. This CDR3 is 13 amino acids long. Per germline, CDR1 SQVTM and CDR2 ANQGSEA. This CDR3 is CSVELDSYTEAFF. CDR3 nucleotide sequence: TGCAGCGTTGAACTGGACAGCTACACTGAAGCTTTCTTT.